The T cell receptor (beta chain) described here comes from a study of cytomegalovirus exposure and HLA in healthy donors. V was shortened by 4 bases and J by 0 bases, with 16 bases between the two germline ends. The germline CDR1 and CDR2 sequences are SGHRS and YFSETQ. CDR3 size: 16 residues. PCR employed 60 Vbeta and 13 Jbeta primers. Produced via immunoSEQ multiplex PCR; TCRdb's table is partial and in-frame only. The sample lists 150,000 to 200,000 clones; about 80% were seen once. A few counts support this clone. The rearrangement joins TRBV5-1 to TRBJ1-1; possibly TRBD1 for D (6 bases). The sample was PBMCs. The receptor's source is a man aged 30 to 39 in good health and CMV-seropositive. CDR3 sequence reads: CASSESGVGVNTEAFF. The DNA of the CDR3 is TGCGCCAGCAGCGAATCAGGGGTTGGCGTGAACACTGAAGCTTTCTTT.